This T cell receptor (beta chain) was retrieved from a study of T cells in Graves' hyperthyroidism and ophthalmopathy. Study results and caveats: The model anticipated ophthalmopathy a median around six months pre-onset.

This clonotype was found many times. Its antigen remains unknown. Using RNA transcripts as the source, TCR beta CDR3 regions were amplified. Researchers ran a first-round RT-PCR on the TCR CDR3 using the HTBI primer set. TCRdb ran MiXCR on the multiplex PCR reads and lists one entry per CDR3 protein. The repertoire holds 300,000 to 350,000 distinct CDR3 sequences, with 15% to 20% as singletons. The germline V gene encodes CDR1 SEHNR and CDR2 FQNEAQ (reference sequence). V was pared by 1 base and J by 4 bases, with 7 bases between. This CDR3 is built from 13 residues. The clonotype was recovered from a woman in her fifties or sixties with Graves' hyperthyroidism. The source material was blood. V and J are TRBV7-9 and TRBJ1-2; D gene unclear. CDR3 in amino acids: CASSLGNVYGYTF. In nucleotides, the CDR3 is TGTGCCAGCAGCTTAGGCAACGTCTATGGCTACACCTTC.